This T cell receptor beta chain stems from a study of shared clonotypes between healthy human individuals. Across the study: The plates for each donor numbered three CD4 naive, three CD4 memory, two CD8 naive and one CD8 memory.

The CDR3 sequence is 16 residues long. V dropped 5 bases and J dropped 5 bases, with 21 bases sitting between them. The germline gives CDR1 MNHNY, CDR2 SVGAGI (reference sequence). This table comes from immunoSEQ multiplex PCR, and its TCRdb copy is limited to in-frame clones, with some not included. The top ten clones hold approximately 1.5% of a sample with about 1 million clones, around 75% of them seen once. The V and J genes are TRBV6-6 and TRBJ2-5; D possibly corresponds to TRBD2 (6 bases). Sequencing was carried out using memory CD4+ T cells sorted from blood. Subset meaning: CD45RA-negative fraction. This TCR was recovered from a man aged 18 to 30 in good health. DNA of the CDR3: TGTGCCAGCAGTCCCTCACAGGTCGGGGCGGGGGAGACCCAGTACTTC. Protein product: CASSPSQVGAGETQYF.